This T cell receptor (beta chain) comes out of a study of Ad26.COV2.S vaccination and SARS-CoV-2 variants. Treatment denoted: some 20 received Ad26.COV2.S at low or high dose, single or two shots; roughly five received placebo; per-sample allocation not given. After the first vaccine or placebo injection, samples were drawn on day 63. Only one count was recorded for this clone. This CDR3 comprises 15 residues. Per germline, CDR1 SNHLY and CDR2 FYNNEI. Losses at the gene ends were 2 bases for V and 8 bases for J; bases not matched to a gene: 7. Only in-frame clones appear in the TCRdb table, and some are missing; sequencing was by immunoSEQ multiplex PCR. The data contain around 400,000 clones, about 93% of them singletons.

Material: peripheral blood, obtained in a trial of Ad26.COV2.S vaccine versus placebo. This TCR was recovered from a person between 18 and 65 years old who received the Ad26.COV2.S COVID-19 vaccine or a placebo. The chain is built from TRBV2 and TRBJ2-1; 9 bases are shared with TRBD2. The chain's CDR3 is CASSESLAGVDEQFF. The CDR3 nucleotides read TGTGCCAGCAGTGAATCGTTAGCGGGAGTGGATGAGCAGTTCTTC.